This entry describes one T cell receptor beta chain. This entry belongs to a study of somatic mutations in cytotoxic T cells in rheumatoid arthritis. In the study overall: Flow cytometry sorted some V beta antibody-stained T-cell populations to nearly 100% purity, V beta1+ cells among them being sequenced for TCRB.

The CDR3 covers 15 residues. Trimming at V came to 7 bases and at J to 5 bases, leaving 10 bases not matched to a gene. Germline loops: CDR1 MNHEY, CDR2 SMNVEV (reference sequence). Data came from immunoSEQ multiplex PCR; TCRdb stores just in-frame clones and leaves some out. This repertoire shows approximately 24,000 clones, 70% to 80% found once; its top ten account for approximately 10%. The clonotype comes from a woman aged 18-35 years in good health. The chain joins TRBV27 to TRBJ2-5, with 10 bases fitting TRBD2. The source material was CD8+ T cells sorted from blood. The CDR3 reads CASKNSGGAYETQYF. The CDR3 nucleotides read TGTGCCAGCAAAAACAGCGGGGGGGCATACGAGACCCAGTACTTC.